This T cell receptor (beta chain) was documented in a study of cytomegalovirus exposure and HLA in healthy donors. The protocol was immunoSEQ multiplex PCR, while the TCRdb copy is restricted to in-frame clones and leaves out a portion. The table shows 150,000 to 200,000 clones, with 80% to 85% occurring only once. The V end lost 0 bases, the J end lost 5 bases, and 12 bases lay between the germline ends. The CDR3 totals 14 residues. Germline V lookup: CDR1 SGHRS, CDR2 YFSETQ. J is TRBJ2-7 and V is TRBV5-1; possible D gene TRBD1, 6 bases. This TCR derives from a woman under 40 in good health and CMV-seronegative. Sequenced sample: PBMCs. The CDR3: CASSLEQGWNEQYF. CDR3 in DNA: TGCGCCAGCAGCTTGGAACAGGGTTGGAACGAGCAGTACTTC.